One and the same sample provided the 4 T cell receptor beta chains below, sequenced in a study of shared clonotypes between healthy human individuals. Libraries were prepared by immunoSEQ multiplex PCR; TCRdb keeps only in-frame clonotypes and omits some of them. This table holds about 490,000 clones, 79% found once. Sequencing was performed on PBMCs. The receptors were sampled from a woman between 40 and 55 years old in good health. Some clones in this sample may be carry-over from other donors' samples.

This clone turned up a few times. The rearrangement links TRBV5-4 to TRBJ1-1; 7 bases map to TRBD1. The CDR3 covers 15 residues. Unmatched junction bases numbered 7, after V lost 0 bases and J lost 5 bases. Germline CDR1 and CDR2: SGHNT and YYREEE (reference sequence). The chain's CDR3 is CASSLANRGRTEAFF. The CDR3 nucleotides are TGTGCCAGCAGCTTGGCCAACAGGGGAAGGACTGAAGCTTTCTTT.

This clone was counted a few times. The CDR3 region has the DNA TGTGCCAGCAGCCAAGAACTAGCGGGAGGCGCGGGATACAATGAGCAGTTCTTC. It specifies CASSQELAGGAGYNEQFF. V gene TRBV4-2 combines with J gene TRBJ2-1; 12 bases fit TRBD2. Per germline, CDR1 LGHNA and CDR2 YNFKEQ. The CDR3 is 18 amino acids. V trimming: 0 bases; J trimming: 4 bases; junction bases outside the gene matches: 7.

This clone was observed a few times. This sequence joins TRBV5-4 and TRBJ2-2, with D maybe TRBD2 (6 bases). This CDR3 has 15 amino acids. Germline V lookup: CDR1 SGHNT, CDR2 YYREEE (reference sequence). The V and J ends lost 8 bases and 0 bases respectively, with 14 bases between them. The CDR3 here is CARTGGTANTGELFF. CDR3 DNA sequence: TGTGCCAGGACTGGGGGGACCGCGAACACCGGGGAGCTGTTTTTT.

The genes are TRBV19 and TRBJ1-4, with TRBD1 matching 12 bases. Per germline, CDR1 LNHDA and CDR2 SQIVND (reference sequence). The CDR3 extends over 16 amino acids. With V trimmed by 5 bases and J by 8 bases, 9 bases remained unmatched. The CDR3: CASSLRGTGGDEKLFF. CDR3 sequence (DNA): TGTGCCAGTAGTCTGCGCGGGACAGGGGGCGACGAAAAACTGTTTTTT.